The T cell receptor beta chain under discussion was sequenced for a study of long-term antiretroviral therapy in people with HIV. Points from the study as a whole: Repertoire dominance by clones expanded before ART was seen at all time points. Specimens of blood were obtained during about 2003 to 2018, possibly under older ART regimens.

The run of the v3.0 immunoSEQ assay was at survey level. The sequencing target was roughly 35,000-50,000 T-cell genomes per sample. The repertoire was sequenced with immunoSEQ multiplex PCR; TCRdb's copy has only in-frame clones and lacks some. The data contain under 20,000 clones, around 94% of them singletons. The CDR3 length is 16 residues. Trimming shortened V by 0 bases and J by 1 base, and 11 bases separated the two germline ends. Germline V gene lookup returns CDR1 LNHNV and CDR2 YYDKDF (reference sequence). Regarding this clone: The antigen is undetermined.

This sample comprised unsorted PBMCs, obtained 6 to 6.5 years after starting antiretroviral therapy. The sequence was obtained from a woman aged 45-65 years with HIV. The genes are TRBV15 and TRBJ2-3, with D possibly being TRBD2 (5 bases). In DNA, the CDR3 is TGTGCCACCAGCAGAGATCGTGGTAGCGGCACAGATACGCAGTATTTT. Its translation: CATSRDRGSGTDTQYF.